A single sample is the source of the 19 T cell receptor beta chains below, sequenced in a study of glioma-infiltrating T cells. Using RNA template, CDR3s of TCR alpha and beta were amplified with iRepertoire arm-PCR. Via MiXCR, TCRdb re-called the multiplex PCR reads, giving one row per CDR3 protein. The table shows around 190,000 distinct CDR3 sequences, with over 25% occurring only once. The material sequenced was glioma tissue, nonneoplastic brain tissue, or PBMCs (not recorded which). These receptor sequences come from a human donor with low-grade glioma or glioblastoma, undergoing nonglioma brain surgery, or in good health (not recorded which).

Ten or more counts support this clonotype. The rearrangement uses TRBV28 and TRBJ2-2, with 12 bases matching TRBD2. This CDR3 comprises 15 residues. CDR1 MDHEN and CDR2 SYDVKM come from the germline V gene. The V and J ends lost 3 bases and 7 bases, in that order; junction bases with no gene match: 3. Written as DNA, the CDR3 is TGTGCCAGCAGTTTGACTAGCGGGAGATACGGGGAGCTGTTTTTT. Its translation: CASSLTSGRYGELFF.

This clonotype was observed many times. The V and J genes are TRBV20-1 and TRBJ2-7, with 8 nucleotides matching TRBD2. CDR1 and CDR2 from the germline V gene are DFQATT and SNEGSKA (reference sequence). The CDR3 has 13 residues. The ends lost 3 bases at V and 0 bases at J; junction bases unmatched: 1. CDR3 bases: TGCAGTGCTAGGGGGACTAGCTCCTACGAGCAGTACTTC. This encodes CSARGTSSYEQYF.

This clonotype was seen a handful of times. The rearrangement joins TRBV5-1 to TRBJ1-1; D not certain. Germline CDR1 is SGHRS and CDR2 is YFSETQ. V was shortened by 4 bases and J by 0 bases, with 7 bases between the two germline ends. CDR3 size: 13 residues. CDR3 bases: TGCGCCAGCAGCCCGGGGTTGAACACTGAAGCTTTCTTT. The encoded protein is CASSPGLNTEAFF.

A few counts support this clonotype. The chain employs TRBV12-3 or TRBV12-4 and TRBJ1-2; D is uncertain. V shed 5 bases and J shed 8 bases, with 15 bases lying between them. The CDR3 is 13 amino acids. The CDR3 sequence: CASSQDRLVGYTF. The CDR3, as DNA: TGTGCCAGCAGTCAGGACCGCCTGGTCGGCTACACCTTC.

The chain recombines TRBV11-2 with TRBJ2-2; 9 nucleotides line up with TRBD1. Germline lookup yields CDR1 SGHAT and CDR2 FQNNGV. The V and J ends lost 7 bases and 1 base, in that order; junction bases with no gene match: 7. CDR3 length equals 16 residues. DNA of the CDR3: TGTGCCAGCACTCAAAGGGGACAGGGGAACACCGGGGAGCTGTTTTTT. Its translation: CASTQRGQGNTGELFF.

The table lists this clonotype with many counts. The chain has TRBV28 and TRBJ2-4; D uncertain. Germline CDR1 is MDHEN and CDR2 is SYDVKM. Trimming took 4 bases from V and 7 from J, leaving 11 bases between them. The CDR3 is 13 residues long. The CDR3 DNA follows: TGTGCCAGCAGTTCTATCAACGGGAACATTCAGTACTTC. It yields the protein CASSSINGNIQYF. The variable domain in full, with the rest retrieved from reference TRBV28 and TRBJ2-4, is DVKVTQSSRYLVKRTGEKVFLECVQDMDHENMFWYRQDPGLGLRLIYFSYDVKMKEKGDIPEGYSVSREKKERFSLILESASTNQTSMYLCASSSINGNIQYFGAGTRLSVL.

The chain joins TRBV7-9 to TRBJ2-1, with 11 bases that match TRBD2. Per germline, CDR1 SEHNR and CDR2 FQNEAQ (reference sequence). Trimming at V came to 5 bases and at J to 4 bases, leaving 7 bases not matched to a gene. This CDR3 has 16 residues. CDR3 nucleotide sequence: TGTGCCAGCAGCCCCACTAGCGGGAGTCGGTACAATGAGCAGTTCTTC. As protein: CASSPTSGSRYNEQFF. Complete variable domain (other parts from reference TRBV7-9 and TRBJ2-1): DTGVSQNPRHKITKRGQNVTFRCDPISEHNRLYWYRQTLGQGPEFLTYFQNEAQLEKSRLLSDRFSAERPKGSFSTLEIQRTEQGDSAMYLCASSPTSGSRYNEQFFGPGTRLTVL.

This clonotype was counted ten times or more. The J gene is TRBJ1-1, the V gene TRBV5-8; TRBD1 is a possible D gene (5 bases). This CDR3 spans 14 amino acids. V lost 3 bases and J 0 bases, leaving 9 bases between the germline ends. Germline CDR1 SGHTS, CDR2 YDEGEE. The CDR3 DNA sequence: TGTGCCAGCAGCTCTGGGGACCTGAACACTGAAGCTTTCTTT. Translated, it gives CASSSGDLNTEAFF.

This clonotype was detected many times. The chain combines TRBV7-2 with TRBJ2-1; a weak D match, TRBD1 (5 bases). This CDR3 region has 13 residues. The V gene lost 5 bases and the J gene lost 4 bases, with 9 bases spanning the gap. Germline CDR1 reads SGHTA; CDR2 reads FQGNSA. CDR3 protein: CASSVNRYNEQFF. Written as DNA, the CDR3 is TGTGCCAGCAGCGTAAACAGGTACAATGAGCAGTTCTTC.

About this clonotype: With a much larger clone just one base away, this may be a read error. This chain's CDR3 is CASSPERAGGGLGNEEFF. The CDR3 DNA is TGTGCCAGCTCACCAGAGAGAGCGGGAGGAGGGCTGGGCAATGAGGAGTTCTTC. The rearrangement links TRBV18 to TRBJ2-1; 9 positions match TRBD2. The CDR3 is 18 amino acids. From germline, CDR1 is KGHSH and CDR2 LQKENI.

This clonotype was counted many times. The rearrangement joins TRBV19 to TRBJ2-5; the match to TRBD1 covers 8 bases. The CDR3 consists of 13 residues. CDR1 is LNHDA and CDR2 is SQIVND in the germline V gene (reference sequence). V shed 3 bases, J shed 3 bases, and the junction held 0 bases outside the gene matches. The CDR3 here is CASSMTGEETQYF. Written as DNA, the CDR3 is TGTGCCAGTAGTATGACAGGGGAAGAGACCCAGTACTTC.

This clonotype was observed many times. The J gene is TRBJ2-2, the V gene TRBV15, with 9 bases identical to TRBD1. There are 17 residues in the CDR3. The germline CDR1 and CDR2 sequences are LNHNV and YYDKDF (reference sequence). V shed 5 bases and J 4 bases; nucleotides not matched to a gene: 11. CDR3 coding DNA: TGTGCCACCAGCGGAAGAGGCGGGACAGGGTTCACCGGGGAGCTGTTTTTT. Protein: CATSGRGGTGFTGELFF.

There are a few counts of this clonotype. The V call is TRBV5-1, the J call TRBJ1-3; 9 bases line up with TRBD1. There are 17 residues in the CDR3. The V and J ends lost 3 bases and 0 bases, in that order; junction bases with no gene match: 7. The germline CDR1 and CDR2 sequences are SGHRS and YFSETQ. In DNA, the CDR3 is TGCGCCAGCAGCTGGGGGGACAGGGACTACTCTGGAAACACCATATATTTT. Translated, it gives CASSWGDRDYSGNTIYF.

A few counts support this clonotype. This clone may be a read error of a much larger clone one base away. CDR3 nucleotide sequence: TGTGCCAGCAGTTTCGCCAGGGGGGGGGGGGGTAACACTGAAGCTTTCTTT. Its translation: CASSFARGGGGNTEAFF. The J gene is TRBJ1-1, the V gene TRBV25-1; 7 bases map to TRBD1. Germline CDR1 and CDR2: MGHDK and SYGVNS. J was trimmed by 2 bases and V by 5 bases; bases with no gene match: 14. The CDR3 length is 17 residues.

This clonotype was observed many times. J is TRBJ2-7 and V is TRBV6-2 or TRBV6-3; TRBD1 aligns across 12 bases. Germline-derived CDR1 and CDR2 are MNHEY and SVGEGT. V dropped 6 bases and J dropped 6; count of bases not matched to a gene: 6. The CDR3 totals 14 residues. The CDR3 is CASSSGTGGVEQYF. The CDR3 nucleotides read TGTGCCAGCAGCTCCGGGACAGGGGGCGTCGAGCAGTACTTC.

This chain joins TRBV29-1 and TRBJ2-3; D assignment may be TRBD1 or TRBD2 (5 bases each). CDR3 length: 13 residues. Trimming cost V 7 bases and J 0 bases, with 11 bases left between them. Germline V CDR1 and CDR2: SQVTM, ANQGSEA. CDR3 sequence reads: CSAERDSTDTQYF. The CDR3 nucleotides are TGCAGCGCCGAAAGGGACAGCACAGATACGCAGTATTTT.

V is TRBV27 and J is TRBJ1-4; perhaps TRBD1 as D (5 bases). Germline V gene data show CDR1 as MNHEY and CDR2 as SMNVEV (reference sequence). The germline V and J ends were trimmed by 6 bases and 3 bases, with 11 bases remaining between them. This CDR3 is 14 amino acids long. The CDR3 DNA follows: TGTGCCAGCAGCTCTCAGGGAGCTAATGAAAAACTGTTTTTT. Translated, it gives CASSSQGANEKLFF.

Many counts were recorded for this clonotype. The rearrangement links TRBV28 to TRBJ2-1, with 8 positions matching TRBD2. With 3 bases clipped from V and 3 bases from J, the junction kept 1 base outside the gene matches. Germline CDR1 reads MDHEN; CDR2 reads SYDVKM. This CDR3 has 14 residues. CDR3 nucleotide sequence: TGTGCCAGCAGTTTGGGGACTAGCTACAATGAGCAGTTCTTC. This codes for CASSLGTSYNEQFF.

About this clonotype itself: This clone may be a read error of a much larger clone one base away. This chain links TRBV14 with TRBJ2-3, with D perhaps TRBD1 (6 bases). This CDR3 has 16 residues. Looked up from germline, CDR1 is SGHDN and CDR2 is FVKESK. The CDR3 spells CASSQGFTGYTGTQYF. As DNA, the CDR3 is TGTGCCAGCAGCCAAGGTTTCACAGGGTACACAGGTACGCAGTATTTT.